This section outlines one TCR beta chain sequence together with its context. This clone's antigen is unknown. Base qualities are not provided; no much larger clone lies one nucleotide away. V has 5 bases trimmed and J has 2 bases trimmed; junction bases matching no gene number 2. CDR1 and CDR2 were assigned from the germline V gene as SQVTM and ANQGSEA. Its CDR3 holds 14 amino acids, cysteine through phenylalanine. Only the CDR3 part of the read is kept: 42 bases, read in frame from the first base. This specimen belongs to a study of T cell responses to AZD1222 COVID-19 vaccine (dated by TCRdb to the early 2020s). For the study in its entirety: TCR sequencing covered 233 trial participants: 200 to 210 given two doses of AZD1222 and 26 given two doses of MenACWY control vaccine. Enrollment into the trials was organized by age into subgroups of 18-55, 56-69 and 70-plus years, and those subgroups contained around 150, 28 and 57 TCR-sequenced participants, respectively. Points the paper makes about the study in general: Only five to seven AZD1222 recipients were SARS-CoV-2 seropositive at baseline, limiting conclusions about previously exposed vaccinees. After two AZD1222 doses, both the breadth and the depth of spike-specific TCRs were significantly higher than at day 0 and than in MenACWY recipients. The 56-69-year group was small, and its depth increase did not reach significance, likely because of low power. CD4 TCRs associated with the vaccine covered the entire spike protein, and the dominant responses were in regions 160-218 and 743-854. No day 14 peak-response samples were available, so repertoires were characterized only after the peak T cell response. Reportedly, close to half of the unique spike-specific TCRs recognized epitopes lying outside the regions that are mutated in the B.1.351 and B.1.1.7 variants. Most participants were white British and females outnumbered males, and the authors suggested that clonal diversity may have been underestimated.

The CDR3 regions of human TCRbeta chains were analyzed by immunosequencing. In the authors' own workflow: Repertoire TCRs were matched against a reference library of SARS-CoV-2-specific TCRs generated with the MIRA antigen-specificity platform. Breadth meant the fraction of unique TCRs that were SARS-CoV-2-associated, whereas depth meant the fraction of total T cells that were SARS-CoV-2-associated. Using the MIRA data, each spike-specific TCR was assigned both to the spike region to which the TCR was reactive and to a CD4 or CD8 class. Log10-transformed breadth and depth values were compared by one-way ANOVA with Sidak's multiple comparisons tests. TCRdb carries this immuneACCESS record with in-frame sequences only. Its versions omit some clonotypes, under half of them owing to an unresolved V gene in the studies checked, with the rest unexplained. V, J and clone size are those of that table, while D and trimming were read from the DNA. Within this sample are approximately 140,000 clones, with approximately 90% of them counted one time only. The ten most abundant clones make up 3% to 3.5% of the sample.

In the paper's terms, the time point label means: about 28 days (+/-7) after the second vaccine dose. AZD1222 recipients given second doses at about 4 weeks or at about 12 weeks were pooled, since spike-specific TCR depth and breadth were not found to differ between the two schedules. The vaccinee samples were drawn from two UK trials, COV001 and COV002, one of which was a single-blind randomized controlled phase 2/3 trial testing AZD1222 (ChAdOx1 nCoV-19) in healthy adults. Trial participant PBMC samples were collected at day 0 and day 28 after the second dose for TCRbeta chain sequencing. The chain uses TRBV29-1 and TRBJ2-1; a stretch of 11 junction bases matches TRBD2. The TCR sequence derives from an adult who received the AZD1222 COVID-19 vaccine. Sequencing was performed on peripheral blood, taken 28 days after the second AZD1222 dose. The DNA reads TGCAGCGTTTCGACTAGCGGGACCTACAATGAGCAGTTCTTC. It specifies CSVSTSGTYNEQFF.